This is a list of T cell receptor beta chains from one sample in a study of blood T cells in healthy people across ages. TCRdb fed the 5' RACE reads into MiXCR, producing one record per CDR3 protein. Found here are 750,000 to 1,000,000 distinct CDR3 sequences, 25% to 35% of them singletons; the top ten hold about a tenth. These records were also assigned to another study, of T cells of mothers and their children.

Source material: blood. These TCRs come from a woman aged 40 to 49 in good health. The CDR3 runs from the conserved cysteine through the conserved F or W. D genes are given only for firm matches. Only some rows state a clone size, as once, few, many or a class for expanded clones.

j_call d_call cdr3_length v_call clone_size cdr3_aa cdr3_nt
TRBJ1-1 - 15 TRBV27 few CASSLLGRLNTEAFF TGTGCCAGCAGTTTATTAGGACGGTTGAACACTGAAGCTTTCTTT
TRBJ2-3 - 12 TRBV10-3 many CAISEAARTQYF TGTGCCATCAGTGAGGCCGCCAGGACGCAGTATTTT
TRBJ1-5 - 16 TRBV7-2 few CASSLGAPDSNQPQHF TGTGCCAGCAGCTTAGGGGCTCCGGATAGCAATCAGCCCCAGCATTTT
TRBJ1-3 - 16 TRBV7-2 - CASSTQAGGSGNTIYF TGTGCCAGCAGCACCCAGGCCGGGGGGTCTGGAAACACCATATATTTT
TRBJ1-1 - 13 TRBV7-2 few CASSLGRGVRAFF TGTGCCAGCAGCTTAGGTAGGGGGGTGCGAGCTTTCTTT
TRBJ2-3 TRBD2 16 TRBV5-1 many CASSPGLAGATDTQYF TGCGCCAGCAGCCCGGGACTAGCGGGGGCCACAGATACGCAGTATTTT
TRBJ2-5 TRBD2 13 TRBV20-1 many CSALGGTQETQYF TGCAGTGCTTTGGGGGGGACCCAAGAGACCCAGTACTTC
TRBJ1-3 - 17 TRBV18 - CASSPRADANSGNTIYF TGTGCCAGCTCACCACGGGCGGACGCCAACTCTGGAAACACCATATATTTT
TRBJ1-2 - 13 TRBV15 - CATSVDTLRGYTF TGTGCCACCAGCGTGGACACCCTCCGGGGCTACACCTTC
TRBJ2-7 - 13 TRBV28 - CASSLRASYGQYF TGTGCCAGCAGTTTAAGGGCTTCCTACGGGCAGTACTTC
TRBJ1-2 - 15 TRBV19 few CAGRTGTQGGYGYTF TGTGCCGGTAGAACCGGGACCCAAGGAGGCTATGGCTACACCTTC
TRBJ2-6 - 21 TRBV12-3/TRBV12-4 - CASRPLPLAGRNSPGANVLTF TGTGCCAGCAGGCCCCTCCCCTTGGCCGGCCGAAACAGCCCTGGGGCCAACGTCCTGACTTTC
TRBJ1-6 - 11 TRBV3-1 many CASSQGSPLHF TGTGCCAGCAGCCAAGGTTCACCCCTCCACTTT
TRBJ1-2 - 15 TRBV6-2/TRBV6-3 - CASSYESPAVYGYTF TGTGCCAGCAGTTACGAGTCTCCAGCAGTCTATGGCTACACCTTC
TRBJ2-7 - 12 TRBV3-1 - CASSQGGIEQYF TGTGCCAGCAGCCAGGGAGGAATCGAGCAGTACTTC
TRBJ2-2 - 16 TRBV7-2 once CASSLRLGQNTGELFF TGTGCCAGCAGCTTACGCTTAGGGCAGAACACCGGGGAGCTGTTTTTT
TRBJ2-7 TRBD2 15 TRBV20-1 many CSAREGLAGTYEQYF TGCAGTGCTAGGGAGGGACTAGCGGGAACCTACGAGCAGTACTTC
TRBJ2-3 - 17 TRBV3-1 - CASSQEWLPAGRDTQYF TGTGCCAGCAGCCAAGAGTGGCTCCCAGCAGGAAGAGATACGCAGTATTTT
TRBJ2-7 - 14 TRBV27 many CASSLSTDTYEQYF TGTGCCAGCAGTTTATCAACGGATACCTACGAGCAGTACTTC
TRBJ2-3 TRBD1 15 TRBV6-1 - CASSVRDRGADTQYF TGTGCCAGCAGTGTCAGGGACAGGGGAGCAGATACGCAGTATTTT
TRBJ1-2 TRBD1 18 TRBV5-6 - CASSLEGQGRVFDYGYTF TGTGCCAGCAGCTTGGAGGGACAGGGTAGAGTGTTTGACTATGGCTACACCTTC
TRBJ2-5 TRBD2 16 TRBV5-1 many CASSSAGGNTRETQYF TGCGCCAGCAGCTCGGCCGGGGGGAATACCAGGGAGACCCAGTACTTC
TRBJ2-1 - 13 TRBV24-1 many CATSDRAWDEQFF TGTGCCACCAGTGACAGGGCGTGGGATGAGCAGTTCTTC
TRBJ1-6 - 14 TRBV7-3 few CASSLQNAPSPLHF TGTGCCAGCAGCTTACAGAATGCTCCCTCACCCCTCCACTTT
TRBJ1-2 TRBD1 15 TRBV15 - CATSKGTGDGYGYTF TGTGCCACCAGCAAGGGGACAGGGGATGGCTATGGCTACACCTTC
TRBJ1-1 - 15 TRBV10-3 few CAISETGAQNTEAFF TGTGCCATCAGTGAGACCGGGGCCCAGAACACTGAAGCTTTCTTT
TRBJ1-3 - 13 TRBV7-2 - CASSSFSGNTIYF TGTGCCAGCAGCTCGTTCTCTGGAAACACCATATATTTT
TRBJ1-5 - 14 TRBV20-1 - CSVVTGMGNQPQHF TGCAGTGTCGTAACAGGGATGGGCAATCAGCCCCAGCATTTT
TRBJ2-7 TRBD1 13 TRBV5-1 many CASSYGQEDEQYF TGCGCCAGCAGCTACGGACAGGAAGACGAGCAGTACTTC
TRBJ1-1 - 13 TRBV3-1 few CASNSGGYTEAFF TGTGCCAGCAACTCCGGGGGGTACACTGAAGCTTTCTTT
TRBJ2-3 - 15 TRBV5-1 few CASREGTLSTDTRYF TGCGCCAGCAGAGAAGGGACACTTAGCACAGATACGCGGTATTTT
TRBJ1-2 TRBD1 13 TRBV10-3 - CAISKGTVYGYTF TGTGCCATCAGCAAGGGGACAGTATATGGCTACACCTTC
TRBJ2-1 TRBD2 15 TRBV27 - CASSLLAGGPHEQFF TGTGCCAGCAGTTTACTAGCGGGGGGGCCGCATGAGCAGTTCTTC
TRBJ1-2 TRBD1 14 TRBV7-2 many CASSPTQTGDGYTF TGTGCCAGCAGCCCAACCCAAACAGGGGATGGCTACACCTTC
TRBJ2-7 TRBD1 11 TRBV20-1 few CGVARGNEQYF TGCGGTGTGGCCAGGGGGAACGAGCAGTACTTC
TRBJ1-2 - 15 TRBV20-1 - CSASPGSGGDYGYTF TGCAGTGCTAGTCCCGGGAGTGGGGGTGACTATGGCTACACCTTC
TRBJ1-1 TRBD1 14 TRBV7-3 - CASSSGTDVSEAFF TGTGCCAGCAGCTCCGGGACAGACGTATCTGAAGCTTTCTTT
TRBJ2-7 TRBD1 12 TRBV7-2 many CASGLTGDEQYF TGTGCCAGCGGATTGACAGGGGACGAGCAGTACTTC
TRBJ2-5 TRBD1 15 TRBV7-6 - CASSLGLARGLEQYF TGTGCCAGCAGCTTAGGGCTGGCGAGGGGGCTTGAGCAGTACTTC
TRBJ1-4 - 16 TRBV4-3 - CASSQKGTATNDKLFF TGCGCCAGCAGCCAAAAAGGGACGGCAACTAATGACAAACTGTTTTTT
TRBJ1-1 TRBD1 11 TRBV4-1 once CASRDRSEAFF TGCGCCAGCCGGGACAGATCTGAAGCTTTCTTT
TRBJ1-5 - 15 TRBV2 few CASSGQGLRNQPQHF TGTGCCAGCAGTGGCCAGGGGCTACGCAATCAGCCCCAGCATTTT
TRBJ2-7 - 14 TRBV28 - CASRFGRGPYEQYF TGTGCCAGCAGGTTCGGCAGGGGCCCTTACGAGCAGTACTTC
TRBJ1-1 TRBD1 14 TRBV5-1 few CASSPRDRDTEAFF TGCGCCAGCAGCCCCCGGGACAGGGACACTGAAGCTTTCTTT
TRBJ2-3 TRBD2 15 TRBV7-3 - CASSLSGGAVDTQYF TGTGCCAGCAGCCTTAGCGGGGGGGCCGTAGATACGCAGTATTTT
TRBJ1-1 TRBD1 16 TRBV7-9 - CASSSSPTGPNTEAFF TGTGCCAGCAGCTCCAGCCCGACAGGGCCGAACACTGAAGCTTTCTTT
TRBJ1-6 - 15 TRBV12-3/TRBV12-4 - CASSLRRDVNSPLHF TGTGCCAGCAGTTTAAGGAGGGATGTGAATTCACCCCTCCACTTT
TRBJ2-5 - 16 TRBV12-3/TRBV12-4 - CASSFGGANPKETQYF TGTGCCAGCAGTTTTGGAGGGGCCAACCCAAAAGAGACCCAGTACTTC
TRBJ2-5 - 13 TRBV20-1 - CSAPPGGKETQYF TGCAGTGCCCCCCCCGGAGGGAAAGAGACCCAGTACTTC
TRBJ2-3 - 15 TRBV28 - CASSPPRGGTDTQYF TGTGCCAGCAGCCCCCCCAGGGGCGGAACAGATACGCAGTATTTT
TRBJ1-2 - 13 TRBV7-2 many CASSLAPGNGYTF TGTGCCAGCAGCTTAGCCCCGGGGAATGGCTACACCTTC
TRBJ1-2 - 12 TRBV12-3/TRBV12-4 few CASSGSGYGYTF TGTGCCAGCAGTGGATCAGGGTATGGCTACACCTTC
TRBJ2-2 - 15 TRBV7-9 once CASRTDSQATGELFF TGTGCCAGCAGGACGGACAGCCAGGCAACCGGGGAGCTGTTTTTT
TRBJ2-6 - 17 TRBV5-1 - CASSLVGGPSGANVLTF TGCGCCAGCAGCTTGGTCGGGGGGCCCTCTGGGGCCAACGTCCTGACTTTC
TRBJ2-3 TRBD2 16 TRBV12-3/TRBV12-4 - CASSPRTSEYTDTQYF TGTGCCAGCAGTCCCCGGACTAGCGAGTACACAGATACGCAGTATTTT
TRBJ2-7 TRBD2 15 TRBV5-1 - CASSPGGAQGYEQYF TGCGCCAGCAGCCCGGGGGGAGCGCAGGGCTACGAGCAGTACTTC
TRBJ2-7 - 16 TRBV7-8 many CASSLEGGLSSYEQYF TGTGCCAGCAGCTTAGAAGGGGGGCTGAGCTCCTACGAGCAGTACTTC